The entry below describes one T cell receptor (beta chain). Its antigen is still unknown. Nothing much larger sits one base from this clone, and base qualities are not available. Library preparation used the immunoSEQ multiplex PCR assay. For the multiplex PCR, a mixture combining 60 forward primers for TCR Vbeta segments and 13 reverse primers for TCR Jbeta segments was used. The CDR3 region of rearranged TCR beta genes was amplified from genomic DNA with a multiplex PCR assay. Amplified TCR beta libraries were sequenced as 87-base-pair reads on the Illumina HiSeq System. The study's processing was this. Across the 670 or so repertoires, a later analysis counted approximately 83 million unique TCR beta chains, around 10 million of which were shared by at least two donors. A nearest-neighbor algorithm error-corrected the raw reads and collapsed the reads into unique sequences, merging closely related sequences to remove PCR and sequencing errors. V, D and J gene segments were assigned by aligning CDR3 sequences to IMGT reference sequences. Each retained sequence needed at least a six-nucleotide match to both a V gene segment and a J gene segment. Rearrangements were called productive when the CDR3 lacked stop codons and stayed in frame with V and J; all others were non-productive. CDR3 was defined according to IMGT convention as the region running from the second conserved V-encoded cysteine to the conserved J-encoded phenylalanine. The earlier analysis of some 550 of the donors excluded any sequence lacking an unambiguous match to a single V gene segment. An earlier analysis of several hundred of the donors classified V segments as functional when productive rearrangements were above 56.7% and as segregating when the standard deviation between donors was above 5%. A statistical classification framework was built for diagnosing cytomegalovirus status from the catalog of TCR beta chain sequences. In a later analysis, TCR nucleotide sequences were compared against IMGT/GENE-DB human TR gene sequences so that V and J genes could be assigned. Using the TCRdist pipeline, a later analysis assigned CDR3 sequences along with most-parsimonious VDJ recombination scenarios. In a later analysis, each TCR beta chain was defined by its CDR3 amino acid sequence together with its V-gene family, and reads lacking a unique V-gene family were excluded. To address suspected cross-contamination and a sequencing artifact, a later analysis removed roughly 640 highly shared, low-generation-probability nucleotide sequences. In a later analysis, a clonal expansion index for each public chain was calculated from normalized within-repertoire ranks of inferred template counts. Generation probabilities in a later analysis came from a VDJ recombination model fitted to out-of-frame rearrangements, and those results were checked against IGoR. A later analysis scored TCR-TCR, TCR-HLA and TCR-CMV co-occurrence with hypergeometric tests, applying a repertoire-size bias correction to TCR pairs. False discovery rates were estimated in a later analysis by permuting HLA or CMV assignments 20 times. In a later analysis, co-occurring TCRs were grouped using DBSCAN, and TCRdist sequence similarity was added for clustering within HLA-allele-positive subsets. Repertoires with fewer than 30,000 or more than 120,000 public chains, plus five repertoires with anomalous nucleotide sharing, were excluded from co-occurrence clustering. In its TCRdb copy, this immuneACCESS table keeps in-frame sequences only and misses some clones. Where compared with another copy, unresolved V genes explain less than half of these, and the others have no known cause. Clone size and the V and J calls come from that table; the DNA yielded D and trimming. The table for this sample lists 250,000 to 350,000 clones; roughly 70% of them were counted only once. The top ten hold approximately 2.1% of the sample.

In total, 500 to 700 healthy bone marrow donors made up the cohort. Cohort members were all nominally healthy when sampled, although unrecorded immune exposures were likely present. The donor was CMV seronegative and belonged to the group of under 400 seronegative cohort members. A peripheral blood sample was provided by each donor, and peripheral blood mononuclear cells were used for TCR beta sequencing. Genomic DNA extraction from the blood cell samples was performed with the Qiagen DNeasy Blood Extraction Kit. These data come from a study of cytomegalovirus exposure and HLA in healthy donors (dated by TCRdb to about 2017). General notes on the study: An earlier analysis of a few hundred of the donors reported around 280 Gb of sequence data and 100 million to 120 million unique TCR beta sequences obtained from 150 million to 200 million T cells. About 330 gigabases of sequencing data and around 80 million unique TCR sequences made up an early release that covered around 640 HLA-typed donors. The aim of the study was to test whether cataloging public T cell receptors could identify signatures of past pathogen exposure. In addition to the first cohort of roughly 700 subjects, a separate validation cohort of over 90 different subjects was used. Among around 400 genotyped donors of the cohort, an average of about 240,000 unique TCR beta nucleotide sequences were sequenced per donor, around 18% of them non-productive. A later analysis re-examined previously published TCR beta repertoires from just over 650 donors and added high-resolution HLA genotyping to investigate patterns of TCR occurrence. Genome-wide SNP genotypes for about 60% of the roughly 700 donors were used in a later genetic analysis, which treated that subset as a discovery cohort. Donor age, sex, ethnicity and CMV serostatus were compiled alongside the repertoire data. In the later analysis, no new phenotypic data were used to find candidate immune exposures; instead, reliance was placed on TCR beta sequences and their occurrence across donors. Roughly five DR-DQ haplotypes were treated as single units for association and clustering because of strong linkage in the cohort. To decide whether each TCR beta V gene segment behaved as functional or pseudogenic, an earlier analysis of some 570 of the donors relied on high-throughput TCR beta sequencing. The T cell repertoires of several hundred subjects were profiled by immunosequencing and related to cytomegalovirus serostatus. Among the roughly 370 genotyped donors, under 90% belonged to the genetic ancestry cluster associated with self-reported Caucasian donors. HLA typing included class I and class II loci at four-digit resolution. To predict cytomegalovirus infection status, the study brought together high-throughput TCR immunosequencing, statistical association of individual TCRs with disease status, and machine learning. All discovery cohort repertoires had been generated on a single sequencing platform. Typing coverage varied by locus: roughly 620-640 donors for A, B, C, DRB1 and DQB1; roughly 560 for DQA1; nearly 610 for DPA1; about 450 for DPB1.

In the germline V gene (reference sequence), CDR1 corresponds to MNHNY and CDR2 to SVGAGI. Including cysteine and phenylalanine, the CDR3 has 13 amino acids. CDR3 DNA is the only sequence kept; it has 39 bases, read in frame from the first base. Trimming removed 4 bases from V and 2 bases from J, leaving 8 bases between the germline ends. Paper-wide results and their limitations: A later genetic analysis reported fewer N-insertions in productive TCRs among donors in an Asian-associated ancestry cluster than the approximately 670-donor mean. The earlier analysis of almost 600 of the donors excluded approximately 15 rarely observed V segments, including chromosome 9 orphons, because counts were too low. A few of the identified cytomegalovirus-associated TCR beta chains were confirmed in vitro to be specific for cytomegalovirus antigens. A later genetic analysis associated a missense DCLRE1C variant with V-gene and J-gene trimming of TCR beta chains, and an independent cohort replicated the association. Compared with equally common non-associated chains, HLA-associated TCR beta chains in a later analysis were more clonally expanded and had lower generation probabilities. Sequencing depth was assumed to be roughly uniform across donors in the presence/absence analyses, though that assumption may not hold. For the cohort, immune exposure information was limited to CMV serostatus. A later analysis reported that several top co-occurrence clusters appeared linked to parvovirus B19, influenza, CMV and Epstein-Barr virus. A group of highly shared sequence variants was considered likely to be a technical artifact of the sequencing pipeline. A later analysis associated approximately 17,000 TCR beta sequences with specific HLA alleles at a false discovery rate of 0.05. Only TCR beta chains were sequenced in this cohort, and the absence of alpha or paired-chain data limited detectable features. Assigning TCR associations to individual alleles was difficult when HLA alleles, especially DR and DQ, strongly co-occurred. Across donors, most TCR sequences were observed very rarely, whereas some public TCRs were present in many individuals. The classifier was reported to diagnose cytomegalovirus status with high specificity and sensitivity in both the original and validation cohorts. According to a later analysis, TCR association rates differed among HLA loci, with DRB1 alleles showing the most associated TCRs and HLA-C alleles showing the fewest. In the study, approximately 160 TCR beta chains were listed as associated with cytomegalovirus. An earlier analysis of 587 of the donors showed that most TCR beta V segments appeared in productive rearrangements either about 87% or about 30% of the time, which broadly matched IMGT annotations. It was suggested by the authors that the approach could potentially be generalized to other disease states and immunological phenotypes. A further reported finding was that TCR beta sequences accurately predicted the HLA-A and HLA-B alleles for most subjects in the first cohort. In a later analysis, most CMV-associated TCR beta chains were found to appear HLA-restricted, with HLA associations seemingly driven largely by CMV exposure. The 87-base-pair reads could not distinguish some IMGT-functional V segments, including TRBV6-2 and TRBV6-3, so those segments were excluded. Because HLA typing was unavailable for some donors at each locus, only the typed subset was used in association tests. Linkage disequilibrium might explain the correlated functional status among segregating V segments, but an unknown experimental factor could not be ruled out.

The receptor was isolated from a female donor in good health and CMV-seronegative. This chain joins TRBV6-6 to TRBJ1-1; matching of 5 bases hints at TRBD1 as the D gene. Material: PBMCs. This receptor has the CDR3 CASSFQGNTEAFF. The DNA sequence is as follows: TGTGCCAGCAGTTTTCAGGGTAACACTGAAGCTTTCTTT.